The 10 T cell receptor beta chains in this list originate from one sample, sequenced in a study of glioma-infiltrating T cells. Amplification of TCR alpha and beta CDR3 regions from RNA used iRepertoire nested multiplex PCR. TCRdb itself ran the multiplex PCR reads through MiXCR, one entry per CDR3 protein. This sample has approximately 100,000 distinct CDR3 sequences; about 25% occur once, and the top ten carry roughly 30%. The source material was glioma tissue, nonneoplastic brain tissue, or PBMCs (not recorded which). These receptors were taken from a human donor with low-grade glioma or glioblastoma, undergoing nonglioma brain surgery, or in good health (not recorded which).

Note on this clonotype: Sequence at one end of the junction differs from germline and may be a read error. The CDR3 region is CASSRREMNAEAFF. The DNA for the CDR3 is TGTGCCAGCAGTCGTAGGGAGATGAACGCTGAAGCTTTCTTT. The V call is TRBV6-2 or TRBV6-3, the J call TRBJ1-1; unclear D gene. CDR3 length equals 14 residues. Germline-derived CDR1 and CDR2 are MNHEY and SVGEGT.

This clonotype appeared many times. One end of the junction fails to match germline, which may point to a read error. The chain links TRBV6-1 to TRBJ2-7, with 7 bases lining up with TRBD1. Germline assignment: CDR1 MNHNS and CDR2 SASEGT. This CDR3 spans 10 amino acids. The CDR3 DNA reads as TGTGCCAGCAGAGACAGGGTGCTCCTCTTC. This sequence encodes CASRDRVLLF.

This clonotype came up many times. The CDR3 region is CASSQNSNLNTEAFF. The CDR3 bases are TGTGCCAGCAGCCAAAATTCAAACTTGAACACTGAAGCTTTCTTT. The chain carries TRBV7-2 and TRBJ1-1, with no clear D. This CDR3 is built from 15 residues. Trimming stripped 5 bases from V and 0 bases from J, with 13 bases between. Germline CDR1 is SGHTA and CDR2 is FQGNSA.

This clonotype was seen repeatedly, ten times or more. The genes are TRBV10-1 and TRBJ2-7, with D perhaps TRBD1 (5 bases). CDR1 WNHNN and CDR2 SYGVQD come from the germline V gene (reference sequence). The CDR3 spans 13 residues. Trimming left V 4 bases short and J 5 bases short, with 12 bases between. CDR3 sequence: CASSGRRAHEQYF. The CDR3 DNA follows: TGCGCCAGCAGTGGACGCAGGGCCCACGAGCAGTACTTC.

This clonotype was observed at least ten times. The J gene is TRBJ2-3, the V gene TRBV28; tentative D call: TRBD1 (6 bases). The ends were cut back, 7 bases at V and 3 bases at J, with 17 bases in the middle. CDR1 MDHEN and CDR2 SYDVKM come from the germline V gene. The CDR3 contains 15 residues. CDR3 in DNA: TGTGCCAGCAATCTACAGGGTGCATCAACAGATACGCAGTATTTT. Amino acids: CASNLQGASTDTQYF.

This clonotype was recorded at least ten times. Here the CDR3 reads CASSENRDTEAFF. The CDR3 nucleotides are TGTGCCAGCAGTGAAAACAGGGACACTGAAGCTTTCTTT. The chain employs TRBV25-1 and TRBJ1-1; D may be TRBD1 (6 bases). Germline V CDR1 and CDR2: MGHDK, SYGVNS. The V end lost 2 bases, the J end lost 3 bases, and 7 bases lay between the germline ends. The CDR3 spans 13 residues.

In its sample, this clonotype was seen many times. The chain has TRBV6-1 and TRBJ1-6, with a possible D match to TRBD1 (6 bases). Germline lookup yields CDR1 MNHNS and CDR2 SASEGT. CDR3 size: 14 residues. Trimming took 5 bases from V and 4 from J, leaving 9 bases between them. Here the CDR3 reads CASSTRGYNSPLHF. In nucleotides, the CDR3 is TGTGCCAGCAGTACCAGGGGTTATAATTCACCCCTCCACTTT.

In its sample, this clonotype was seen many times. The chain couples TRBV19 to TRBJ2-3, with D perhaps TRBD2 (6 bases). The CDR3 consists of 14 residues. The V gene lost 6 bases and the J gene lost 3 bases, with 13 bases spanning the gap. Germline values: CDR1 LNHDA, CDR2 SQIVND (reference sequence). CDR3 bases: TGTGCCAGTAGAGAAGCGGGCGCGACAGATACGCAGTATTTT. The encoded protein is CASREAGATDTQYF.

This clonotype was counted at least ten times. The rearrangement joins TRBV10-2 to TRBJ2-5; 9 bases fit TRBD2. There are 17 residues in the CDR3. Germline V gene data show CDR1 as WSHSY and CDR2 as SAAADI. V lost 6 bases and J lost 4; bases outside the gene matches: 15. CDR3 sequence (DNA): TGCGCCAGCAGAAGAGGCCAGGGTTTACTAGCGGGAGAGACCCAGTACTTC. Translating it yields CASRRGQGLLAGETQYF.

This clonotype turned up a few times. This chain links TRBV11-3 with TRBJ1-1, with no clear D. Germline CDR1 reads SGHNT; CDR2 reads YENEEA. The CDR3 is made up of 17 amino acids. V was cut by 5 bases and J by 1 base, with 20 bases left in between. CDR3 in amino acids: CASSADSFLVENTEAFF. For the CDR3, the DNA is TGTGCCAGCAGCGCGGACTCTTTCTTGGTGGAGAACACTGAAGCTTTCTTT.